These T cell receptor beta chains were read from a single sample in a study of cytomegalovirus exposure and HLA in healthy donors. Data came from immunoSEQ multiplex PCR; TCRdb stores just in-frame clones and leaves some out. The sample includes some 90,000 clones, 60% to 80% of them seen just once. Sequencing used PBMCs. These receptors were obtained from a female donor in good health and CMV-seronegative. Each CDR3 is given with its conserved first and last residue. The order of the fields is D gene, clone size, CDR3 length, J gene, V gene, CDR3 protein, CDR3 DNA. A D gene is named only where the DNA matches it firmly. For some rows the clone size is stated as once, few or many, or as a class when expanded; others skip it.

TRBD1 | - | 15 | TRBJ1-1 | TRBV28 | CASSLSRTGGTEAFF | TGTGCCAGCAGTTTATCAAGGACAGGGGGCACTGAAGCTTTCTTT
TRBD2 | once | 14 | TRBJ2-1 | TRBV15 | CATQPGGNYNEQFF | TGTGCCACCCAACCGGGAGGTAACTACAATGAGCAGTTCTTC
TRBD2 | - | 19 | TRBJ2-5 | TRBV4-2 | CASSQAHGLAGNHQETQYF | TGTGCCAGCAGCCAAGCTCACGGACTAGCGGGGAACCACCAAGAGACCCAGTACTTC
TRBD2 | once | 16 | TRBJ2-5 | TRBV6-9 | CASTKRGAQRKETQYF | TGTGCCAGCACCAAGCGGGGGGCCCAAAGGAAAGAGACCCAGTACTTC
TRBD2 | - | 15 | TRBJ2-7 | TRBV7-9 | CSSSLATSVYYEQYF | TGTTCCAGCAGCTTAGCGACTAGCGTTTACTACGAGCAGTACTTC
- | once | 14 | TRBJ2-3 | TRBV28 | CASSIGRYTDTQYF | TGTGCCAGCAGTATTGGGAGATACACAGATACGCAGTATTTT
- | - | 16 | TRBJ2-2 | TRBV5-1 | CASSLGAGSYTGELFF | TGCGCCAGCAGCTTGGGGGCGGGGAGTTACACCGGGGAGCTGTTTTTT
TRBD1 | - | 15 | TRBJ2-3 | TRBV7-3 | CASSLDGQGTDTQYF | TGTGCCAGCAGCTTAGATGGACAGGGGACAGATACGCAGTATTTT
TRBD1 | - | 16 | TRBJ2-2 | TRBV6-1 | CASSVTGTGYTGELFF | TGTGCCAGCAGTGTTACCGGGACAGGGTACACCGGGGAGCTGTTTTTT
- | - | 12 | TRBJ2-7 | TRBV7-8 | CASSSSMREQYF | TGTGCCAGCAGCTCTAGCATGCGCGAGCAGTACTTC
TRBD1 | - | 16 | TRBJ2-2 | TRBV7-2 | CASSRNRGPNTGELFF | TGTGCCAGCAGCAGAAACAGGGGACCTAACACCGGGGAGCTGTTTTTT
- | - | 15 | TRBJ2-7 | TRBV7-2 | CASSLEIHRVYEQYF | TGTGCCAGCAGCTTAGAAATTCACAGGGTCTACGAGCAGTACTTC
- | - | 14 | TRBJ2-2 | TRBV5-4 | CASTSKGEPGELFF | TGTGCCAGCACCTCAAAGGGGGAACCCGGGGAGCTGTTTTTT
TRBD1 | - | 15 | TRBJ1-2 | TRBV19 | CASSQGQGQGGGYTF | TGTGCCAGTAGTCAAGGACAGGGCCAGGGAGGCGGCTACACCTTC
TRBD1 | few | 14 | TRBJ1-1 | TRBV4-1 | CASSHPTGGTEAFF | TGCGCCAGCAGCCATCCAACAGGGGGCACTGAAGCTTTCTTT
- | - | 15 | TRBJ1-2 | TRBV5-4 | CASSLVGRVSYGYTF | TGTGCCAGCAGCTTGGTCGGCAGGGTGAGCTATGGCTACACCTTC
TRBD1 | - | 12 | TRBJ1-3 | TRBV13 | CASSQQGDTIYF | TGTGCCAGCAGCCAACAGGGGGACACCATATATTTT
TRBD2 | - | 15 | TRBJ2-5 | TRBV5-1 | CASSSGLAHQETQYF | TGCGCCAGCAGCTCGGGACTAGCGCACCAAGAGACCCAGTACTTC
- | - | 16 | TRBJ2-7 | TRBV4-1 | CASSQDAGLGGYEQYF | TGCGCCAGCAGCCAAGATGCCGGACTAGGGGGCTACGAGCAGTACTTC